There are a few counts of the clone carrying this T cell receptor beta chain. Its specificity is not known. This record comes from a study of T cells in Graves' hyperthyroidism and ophthalmopathy. Study-wide findings and caveats: Most expanded thyroid clonotypes above 0.001 also appeared in blood. Model predictions of ophthalmopathy came a median roughly 6.7 months before onset.

The V and J ends lost 3 bases and 6 bases respectively, with 17 bases between them. CDR1 and CDR2 from the germline V gene are LGHDT and YNNKEL (reference sequence). This CDR3 contains 15 residues. The authors deemed Graves' hyperthyroidism stable absent ophthalmopathy progression within 18 months. Patients having uncontrolled infection, another autoimmune disease, pregnancy or lactation were not included. TCR beta CDR3 regions were amplified from RNA transcripts. Researchers ran a first-round RT-PCR on the TCR CDR3 using the HTBI primer set. TCRdb reprocessed the multiplex PCR reads via MiXCR and lists one record per CDR3 protein. The sample contains hundreds of thousands of distinct CDR3 sequences, 12% to 15% of which appear only once.

The sequenced sample was blood. The sequence came from a woman between 18 and 30 years old with Graves' hyperthyroidism. V usage is TRBV3-1 and J usage is TRBJ1-2, with D unclear. The CDR3 DNA reads as TGTGCCAGCAGCCATTTGGACTCTCGATTGAATGGCTACACCTTC. Translating it yields CASSHLDSRLNGYTF.